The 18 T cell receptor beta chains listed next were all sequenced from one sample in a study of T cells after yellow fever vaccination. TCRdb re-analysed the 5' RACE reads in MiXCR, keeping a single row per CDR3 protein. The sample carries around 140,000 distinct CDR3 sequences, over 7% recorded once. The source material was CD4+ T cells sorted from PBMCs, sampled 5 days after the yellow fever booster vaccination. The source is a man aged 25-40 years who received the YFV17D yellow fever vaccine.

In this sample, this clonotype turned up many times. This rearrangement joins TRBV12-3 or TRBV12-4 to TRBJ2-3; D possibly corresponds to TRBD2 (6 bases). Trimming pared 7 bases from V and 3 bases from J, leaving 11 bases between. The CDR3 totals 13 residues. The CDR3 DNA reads TGTGCCAGCATATTACGGGGGACAGATACGCAGTATTTT. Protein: CASILRGTDTQYF.

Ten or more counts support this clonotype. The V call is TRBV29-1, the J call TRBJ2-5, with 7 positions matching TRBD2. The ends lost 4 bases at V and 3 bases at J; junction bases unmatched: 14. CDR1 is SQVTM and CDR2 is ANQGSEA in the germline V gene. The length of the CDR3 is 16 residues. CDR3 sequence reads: CSVVGGREAKKETQYF. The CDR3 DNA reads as TGCAGCGTTGTGGGAGGGAGGGAAGCCAAAAAAGAGACCCAGTACTTC.

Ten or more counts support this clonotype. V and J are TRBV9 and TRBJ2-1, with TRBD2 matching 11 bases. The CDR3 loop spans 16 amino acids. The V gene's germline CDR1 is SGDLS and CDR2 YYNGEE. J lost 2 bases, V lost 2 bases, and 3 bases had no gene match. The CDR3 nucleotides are TGTGCCAGCAGCGTGGATAGCGGGAGGGCCTACAATGAGCAGTTCTTC. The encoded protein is CASSVDSGRAYNEQFF. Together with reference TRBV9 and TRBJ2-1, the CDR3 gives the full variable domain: DSGVTQTPKHLITATGQRVTLRCSPRSGDLSVYWYQQSLDQGLQFLIQYYNGEERAKGNILERFSAQQFPDLHSELNLSSLELGDSALYFCASSVDSGRAYNEQFFGPGTRLTVL.

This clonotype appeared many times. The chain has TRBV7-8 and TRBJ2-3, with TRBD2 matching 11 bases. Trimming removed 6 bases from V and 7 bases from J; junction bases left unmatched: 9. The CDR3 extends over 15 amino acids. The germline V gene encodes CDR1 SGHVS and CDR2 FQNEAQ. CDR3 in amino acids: CASRIGTSGSNTQYF. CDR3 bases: TGTGCCAGCAGGATTGGGACTAGCGGAAGTAATACGCAGTATTTT. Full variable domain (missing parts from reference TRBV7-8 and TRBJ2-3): GAGVSQSPRYKVAKRGQDVALRCDPISGHVSLFWYQQALGQGPEFLTYFQNEAQLDKSGLPSDRFFAERPEGSVSTLKIQRTQQEDSAVYLCASRIGTSGSNTQYFGPGTRLTVL.

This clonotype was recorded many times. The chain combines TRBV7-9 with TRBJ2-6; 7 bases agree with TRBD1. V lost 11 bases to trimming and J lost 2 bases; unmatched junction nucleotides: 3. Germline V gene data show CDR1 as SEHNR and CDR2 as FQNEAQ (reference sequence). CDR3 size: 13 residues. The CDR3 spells CAWDRAGANVLTF. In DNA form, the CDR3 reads TGTGCCTGGGACAGAGCTGGGGCCAACGTCCTGACTTTC.

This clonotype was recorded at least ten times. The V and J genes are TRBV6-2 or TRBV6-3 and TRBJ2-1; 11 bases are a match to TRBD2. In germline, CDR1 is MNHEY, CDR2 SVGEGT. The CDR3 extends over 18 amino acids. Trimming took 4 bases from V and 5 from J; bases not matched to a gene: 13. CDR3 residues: CASSFLPQLAGVHNEQFF. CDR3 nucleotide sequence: TGTGCCAGCAGTTTCCTTCCCCAACTAGCGGGAGTCCACAATGAGCAGTTCTTC.

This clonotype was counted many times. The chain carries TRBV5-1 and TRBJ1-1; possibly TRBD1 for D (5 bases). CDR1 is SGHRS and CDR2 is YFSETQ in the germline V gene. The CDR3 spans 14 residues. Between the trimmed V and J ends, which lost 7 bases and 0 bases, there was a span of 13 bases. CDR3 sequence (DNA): TGCGCCAGCTGCCCGGGGCTGTTGAACACTGAAGCTTTCTTT. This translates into CASCPGLLNTEAFF.

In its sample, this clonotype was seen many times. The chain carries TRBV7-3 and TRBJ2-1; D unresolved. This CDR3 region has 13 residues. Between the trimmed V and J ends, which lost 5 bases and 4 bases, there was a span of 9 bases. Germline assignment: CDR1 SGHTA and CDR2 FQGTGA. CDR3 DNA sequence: TGTGCCAGCAGCCTGACAACGTACAATGAGCAGTTCTTC. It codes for CASSLTTYNEQFF.

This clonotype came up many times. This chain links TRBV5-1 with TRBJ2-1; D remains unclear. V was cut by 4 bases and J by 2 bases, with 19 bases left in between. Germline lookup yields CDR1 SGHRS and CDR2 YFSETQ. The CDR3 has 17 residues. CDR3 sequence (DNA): TGCGCCAGCAGCCCGGGTCCCAATAATCAACCCTACAATGAGCAGTTCTTC. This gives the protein CASSPGPNNQPYNEQFF. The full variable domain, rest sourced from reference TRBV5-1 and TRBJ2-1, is KAGVTQTPRYLIKTRGQQVTLSCSPISGHRSVSWYQQTPGQGLQFLFEYFSETQRNKGNFPGRFSGRQFSNSRSEMNVSTLELGDSALYLCASSPGPNNQPYNEQFFGPGTRLTVL.

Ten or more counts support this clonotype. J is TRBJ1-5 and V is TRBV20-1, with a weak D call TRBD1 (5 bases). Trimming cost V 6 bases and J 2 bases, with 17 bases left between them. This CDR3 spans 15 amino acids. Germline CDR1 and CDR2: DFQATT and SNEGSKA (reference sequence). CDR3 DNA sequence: TGCAGTGCCACACTGGGGAGGGGTGGCAATCAGCCCCAGCATTTT. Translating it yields CSATLGRGGNQPQHF.

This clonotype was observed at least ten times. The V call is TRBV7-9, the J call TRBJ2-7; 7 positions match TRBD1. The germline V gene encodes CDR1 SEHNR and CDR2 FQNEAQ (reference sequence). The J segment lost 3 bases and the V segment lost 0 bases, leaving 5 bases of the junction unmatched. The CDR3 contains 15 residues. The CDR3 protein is CASSLAAGGFYEQYF. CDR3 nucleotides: TGTGCCAGCAGCTTAGCGGCAGGGGGTTTCTACGAGCAGTACTTC.

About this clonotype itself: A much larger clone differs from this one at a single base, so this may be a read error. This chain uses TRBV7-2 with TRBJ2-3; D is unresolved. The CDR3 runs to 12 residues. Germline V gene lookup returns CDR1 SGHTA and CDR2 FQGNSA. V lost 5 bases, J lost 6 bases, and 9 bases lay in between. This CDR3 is CASSRSPDTQYF. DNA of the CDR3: TGTGCCAGCAGCAGAAGTCCGGATACGCAGTATTTT.

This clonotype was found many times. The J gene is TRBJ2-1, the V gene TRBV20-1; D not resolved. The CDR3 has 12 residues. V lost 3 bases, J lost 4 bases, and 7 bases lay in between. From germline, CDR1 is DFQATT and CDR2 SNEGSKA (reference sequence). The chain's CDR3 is CSASRRYNEQFF. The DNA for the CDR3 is TGCAGTGCTAGCCGGAGATACAATGAGCAGTTCTTC.

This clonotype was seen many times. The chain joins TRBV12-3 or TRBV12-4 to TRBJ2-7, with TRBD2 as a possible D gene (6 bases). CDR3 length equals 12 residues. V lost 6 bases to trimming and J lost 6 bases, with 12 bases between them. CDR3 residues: CASSLTRTEQYF. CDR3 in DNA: TGTGCCAGCAGCCTGACTAGAACCGAGCAGTACTTC.

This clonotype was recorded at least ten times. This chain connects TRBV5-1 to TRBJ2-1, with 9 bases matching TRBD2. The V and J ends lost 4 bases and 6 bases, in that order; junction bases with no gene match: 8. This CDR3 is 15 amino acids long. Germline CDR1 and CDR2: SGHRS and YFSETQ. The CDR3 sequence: CASSPPVAGVNEQFF. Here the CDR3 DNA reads TGCGCCAGCAGCCCCCCAGTAGCGGGAGTCAATGAGCAGTTCTTC.

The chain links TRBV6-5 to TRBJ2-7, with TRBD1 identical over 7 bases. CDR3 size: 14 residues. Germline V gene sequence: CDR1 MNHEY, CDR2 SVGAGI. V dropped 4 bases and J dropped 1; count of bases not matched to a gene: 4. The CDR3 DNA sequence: TGTGCCAGCAGTTCCGTCAGGGGGTCCTACGAGCAGTACTTC. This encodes CASSSVRGSYEQYF.

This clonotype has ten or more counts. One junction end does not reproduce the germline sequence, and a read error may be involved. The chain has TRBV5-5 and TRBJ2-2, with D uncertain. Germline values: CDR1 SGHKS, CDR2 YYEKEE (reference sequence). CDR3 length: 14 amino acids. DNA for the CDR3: TGTGCCAGCAGTTTGGTTCAGAACACCGGGGAGCTGTTTTTT. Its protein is CASSLVQNTGELFF.

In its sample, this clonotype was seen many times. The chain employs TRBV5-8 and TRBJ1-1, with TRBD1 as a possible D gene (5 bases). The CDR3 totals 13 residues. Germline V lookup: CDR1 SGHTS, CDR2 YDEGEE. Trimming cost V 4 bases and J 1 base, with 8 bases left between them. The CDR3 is CASSRTQNTEAFF. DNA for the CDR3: TGTGCCAGCAGCCGGACACAGAACACTGAAGCTTTCTTT.